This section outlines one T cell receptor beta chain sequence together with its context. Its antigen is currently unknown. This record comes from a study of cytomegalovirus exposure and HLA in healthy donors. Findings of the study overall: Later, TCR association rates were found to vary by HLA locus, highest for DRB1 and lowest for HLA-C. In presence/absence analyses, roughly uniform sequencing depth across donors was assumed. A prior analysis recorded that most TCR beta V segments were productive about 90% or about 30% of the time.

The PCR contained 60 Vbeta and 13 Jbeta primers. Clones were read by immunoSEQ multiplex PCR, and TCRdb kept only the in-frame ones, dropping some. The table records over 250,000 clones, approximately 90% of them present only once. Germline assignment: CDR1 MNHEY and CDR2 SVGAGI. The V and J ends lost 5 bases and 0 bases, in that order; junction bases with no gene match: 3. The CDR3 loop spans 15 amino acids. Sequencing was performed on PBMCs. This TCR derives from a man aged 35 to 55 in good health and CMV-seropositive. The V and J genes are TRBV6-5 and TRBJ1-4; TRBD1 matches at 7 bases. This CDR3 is CASSVTGSTNEKLFF. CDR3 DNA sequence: TGTGCCAGCAGTGTGACAGGGTCAACTAATGAAAAACTGTTTTTT.